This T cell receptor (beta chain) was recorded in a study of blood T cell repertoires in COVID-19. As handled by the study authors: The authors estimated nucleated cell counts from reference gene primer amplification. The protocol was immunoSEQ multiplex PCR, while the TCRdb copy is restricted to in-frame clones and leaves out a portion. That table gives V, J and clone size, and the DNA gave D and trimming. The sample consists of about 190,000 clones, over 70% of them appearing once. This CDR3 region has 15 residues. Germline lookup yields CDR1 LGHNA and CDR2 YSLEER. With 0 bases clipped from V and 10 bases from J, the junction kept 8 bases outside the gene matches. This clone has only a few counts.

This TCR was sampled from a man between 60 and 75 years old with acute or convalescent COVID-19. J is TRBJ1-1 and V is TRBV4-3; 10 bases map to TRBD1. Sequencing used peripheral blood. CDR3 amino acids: CASSQDLGTGVGAFF. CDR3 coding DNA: TGCGCCAGCAGCCAAGATCTCGGGACAGGGGTCGGAGCTTTCTTT.